These 20 T cell receptor beta chains were sequenced from one sample in a study of blood T cell repertoires in COVID-19. Libraries were prepared by immunoSEQ multiplex PCR; TCRdb keeps only in-frame clonotypes and omits some of them. This sample has about 250,000 clones; around nine tenths occur once, and the top ten carry around 0.8%. Sequencing input: peripheral blood. The receptors shown here come from a man aged 25 to 40 with acute or convalescent COVID-19.

This clone was found once. The J gene is TRBJ1-3, the V gene TRBV7-9, with no clear D. Between the trimmed V and J ends, which lost 8 bases and 0 bases, there was a span of 8 bases. From germline, CDR1 is SEHNR and CDR2 FQNEAQ (reference sequence). The CDR3 is made up of 13 amino acids. The DNA of the CDR3 is TGTGCCAGCGGGGAGAGCTCTGGAAACACCATATATTTT. Its protein product is CASGESSGNTIYF.

The genes are TRBV4-1 and TRBJ2-3, with no clear D. The CDR3 is 15 amino acids. V lost 0 bases to trimming and J lost 4 bases, with 11 bases between them. Germline CDR1 and CDR2: MGHRA and YSYEKL. CDR3 bases: TGCGCCAGCAGCCAAGAGGGCTTCGTGGCAGATACGCAGTATTTT. As protein: CASSQEGFVADTQYF.

The V call is TRBV28, the J call TRBJ1-6, with 7 bases lining up with TRBD1. Germline CDR1 reads MDHEN; CDR2 reads SYDVKM. This CDR3 is built from 13 residues. With 8 bases clipped from V and 7 bases from J, the junction kept 5 bases outside the gene matches. The CDR3 reads CASGQVDNSPLHF. The CDR3 coding sequence is TGTGCCAGCGGACAGGTGGACAATTCACCCCTCCACTTT.

This clone showed up just once. The CDR3 loop reads CASRRGDGEQFF. DNA for the CDR3: TGTGCCAGTAGAAGGGGTGACGGTGAGCAGTTCTTC. This chain uses TRBV2 with TRBJ2-1, with D possibly being TRBD1 (5 bases). The CDR3 loop spans 12 amino acids. Germline CDR1 and CDR2: SNHLY and FYNNEI. Trimming removed 9 bases from V and 9 bases from J, with 15 bases in between.

V and J are TRBV9 and TRBJ1-2; 7 bases match TRBD1. This CDR3 region has 18 residues. Losses at the gene ends were 0 bases for V and 0 bases for J; bases not matched to a gene: 11. Germline CDR1 SGDLS, CDR2 YYNGEE. Here the CDR3 reads CASSVGAETGSPNYGYTF. CDR3 sequence (DNA): TGTGCCAGCAGCGTAGGGGCGGAGACAGGGAGTCCTAACTATGGCTACACCTTC.

V usage is TRBV9 and J usage is TRBJ1-3; no firm D call. The CDR3 totals 14 residues. Germline CDR1 is SGDLS and CDR2 is YYNGEE. The V and J ends lost 0 bases and 4 bases respectively, with 8 bases between them. CDR3 sequence: CASSVAFQGNTIYF. DNA for the CDR3: TGTGCCAGCAGCGTAGCATTCCAGGGAAACACCATATATTTT.

This sequence joins TRBV7-8 and TRBJ2-5; TRBD2 is a possible D gene (5 bases). This CDR3 region has 13 residues. Trimming removed 4 bases from V and 5 bases from J, with 11 bases in between. Germline V gene sequence: CDR1 SGHVS, CDR2 FQNEAQ. The CDR3 nucleotides read TGTGCCAGCAGCTATACGACGGGGGAGACCCAGTACTTC. Translated: CASSYTTGETQYF.

This chain joins TRBV4-1 and TRBJ1-4; a weak D match, TRBD1 (5 bases). Trimming cost V 0 bases and J 5 bases, with 13 bases left between them. The CDR3 loop spans 16 amino acids. CDR1 and CDR2 from the germline V gene are MGHRA and YSYEKL. This chain's CDR3 is CASSQDTAKGNEKLFF. The CDR3 bases are TGCGCCAGCAGCCAAGACACTGCTAAGGGGAATGAAAAACTGTTTTTT.

The V and J genes are TRBV15 and TRBJ1-2, with 7 bases lining up with TRBD1. CDR3 size: 15 residues. The J segment lost 2 bases and the V segment lost 1 base, leaving 4 bases of the junction unmatched. Germline lookup yields CDR1 LNHNV and CDR2 YYDKDF (reference sequence). The CDR3 here is CATSRVRDSNYGYTF. The CDR3 coding sequence is TGTGCCACCAGCAGAGTAAGGGACAGCAACTATGGCTACACCTTC.

This chain connects TRBV5-1 to TRBJ2-1; 10 positions agree with TRBD2. From germline, CDR1 is SGHRS and CDR2 YFSETQ. The CDR3 sequence is 16 residues long. V was clipped by 4 bases and J by 3 bases; unmatched bases: 7. The CDR3 is CASSLMLAGVYNEQFF. CDR3 nucleotide sequence: TGCGCCAGCAGCCTCATGCTAGCGGGAGTCTACAATGAGCAGTTCTTC.

This clone was seen once. The chain is built from TRBV6-6 and TRBJ2-3; 8 bases are shared with TRBD1. The germline CDR1 and CDR2 sequences are MNHNY and SVGAGI (reference sequence). Trimming removed 6 bases from V and 1 base from J; junction bases left unmatched: 9. CDR3 length: 16 residues. The CDR3 loop reads CASRRDRGRGTDTQYF. Here the CDR3 DNA reads TGTGCCAGCAGACGAGACAGGGGAAGGGGCACAGATACGCAGTATTTT.

The V and J genes are TRBV28 and TRBJ1-4, with a tentative D call TRBD1 (5 bases). Trimming took off 6 bases at V and 10 bases at J, with 6 bases between the two ends. The germline V gene has CDR1 MDHEN and CDR2 SYDVKM. This CDR3 has 10 amino acids. This CDR3 is CASSGGKLFF. The CDR3 DNA reads TGTGCCAGCAGCGGGGGAAAACTGTTTTTT. Full variable domain (missing parts from reference TRBV28 and TRBJ1-4): DVKVTQSSRYLVKRTGEKVFLECVQDMDHENMFWYRQDPGLGLRLIYFSYDVKMKEKGDIPEGYSVSREKKERFSLILESASTNQTSMYLCASSGGKLFFGSGTQLSVL.

The CDR3 nucleotides read TGCAGTGCTAGTGGGCGGGGCTCCTATAATTCACCCCTCCACTTT. The encoded protein is CSASGRGSYNSPLHF. The chain has TRBV20-1 and TRBJ1-6; D gene unclear. Germline lookup yields CDR1 DFQATT and CDR2 SNEGSKA (reference sequence). This CDR3 has 15 amino acids. V was shortened by 3 bases and J by 0 bases, with 9 bases between the two germline ends.

The chain links TRBV7-9 to TRBJ1-1; 10 nucleotides line up with TRBD1. V gave up 5 bases and J gave up 5 bases; unmatched junction bases: 5. Germline CDR1 SEHNR, CDR2 FQNEAQ (reference sequence). This CDR3 contains 14 residues. CDR3 sequence reads: CASSRQGALTEAFF. The CDR3 region has the DNA TGTGCCAGCAGCCGACAGGGGGCTCTAACTGAAGCTTTCTTT.

The chain uses TRBV19 and TRBJ1-3; tentative D call: TRBD1 (6 bases). This CDR3 contains 14 residues. V lost 0 bases, J lost 4 bases, and 7 bases lay in between. CDR1 and CDR2 from the germline V gene are LNHDA and SQIVND (reference sequence). DNA for the CDR3: TGTGCCAGTAGTATAGACAGGGGAGGAAACACCATATATTTT. Its translation: CASSIDRGGNTIYF.

This clone was observed once. The V gene is TRBV11-1, the J gene TRBJ2-2; a possible D gene is TRBD2 (5 bases). With 0 bases removed from V and 3 bases from J, the gap between germline ends came to 8 bases. The CDR3 consists of 15 residues. CDR1 is SGHAT and CDR2 is FQDESV in the germline V gene (reference sequence). The CDR3 loop is CASSLARVYTGELFF. CDR3 coding DNA: TGTGCCAGCAGCTTAGCGCGGGTGTACACCGGGGAGCTGTTTTTT.

This chain joins TRBV28 and TRBJ2-7, with D perhaps TRBD2 (5 bases). The V and J ends lost 3 bases and 3 bases respectively, with 18 bases between them. Germline CDR1 MDHEN, CDR2 SYDVKM. The CDR3 sequence is 16 residues long. CDR3 nucleotides: TGTGCCAGCAGTTTGGACGGGATCTCTCTCTACTACGAGCAGTACTTC. Translated: CASSLDGISLYYEQYF.

The chain has TRBV19 and TRBJ1-1, with 7 bases that match TRBD1. This CDR3 has 14 amino acids. From germline, CDR1 is LNHDA and CDR2 SQIVND (reference sequence). Trimming removed 2 bases from V and 6 bases from J; junction bases left unmatched: 6. The CDR3 DNA follows: TGTGCCAGTAGTATATCAAGGGGGCTAGCTGAAGCTTTCTTT. Translated, it gives CASSISRGLAEAFF.

The chain carries TRBV6-2 or TRBV6-3 and TRBJ1-5; tentatively, D is TRBD1 (6 bases). V was pared by 5 bases and J by 4 bases, with 12 bases between. This CDR3 is built from 14 residues. The germline V gene has CDR1 MNHEY and CDR2 SVGEGT. The CDR3 DNA sequence: TGTGCCAGCAGTCGAGCCCAGGGGAATCAGCCCCAGCATTTT. Translating it yields CASSRAQGNQPQHF.

The chain employs TRBV7-8 and TRBJ2-3; a possible D gene is TRBD2 (6 bases). This CDR3 has 14 amino acids. Deletions cut 1 base from V and 2 bases from J, with 7 bases between. Looked up from germline, CDR1 is SGHVS and CDR2 is FQNEAQ. CDR3 region: CASSLGGVTDTQYF. The CDR3 DNA reads TGTGCCAGCAGCTTAGGCGGGGTCACAGATACGCAGTATTTT.